This T cell receptor beta chain was sequenced during a study of blood T cell repertoires in COVID-19. As processed by the authors: Estimates of nucleated cell counts were drawn from the amplification of reference gene primers. TCRdb's copy holds only in-frame clones and misses some; the assay was immunoSEQ multiplex PCR. V and J calls and clone size are given by that table; D and trimming were obtained from the DNA. Among roughly 170,000 clones listed, more than 85% were seen once. This CDR3 is 15 amino acids long. Germline CDR1 is LNHNV and CDR2 is YYDKDF (reference sequence). V dropped 1 base and J dropped 0 bases, with 6 bases sitting between them. As to this clone: In the same sample, other DNA sequences code for this CDR3.

The TCR was taken from a man aged 35-49 years with active or convalescent COVID-19. The sample comprised peripheral blood. This chain links TRBV15 with TRBJ1-4; D not resolved. This CDR3 reads CATSRAGATNEKLFF. In DNA, the CDR3 is TGTGCCACCAGCAGAGCGGGTGCAACTAATGAAAAACTGTTTTTT.